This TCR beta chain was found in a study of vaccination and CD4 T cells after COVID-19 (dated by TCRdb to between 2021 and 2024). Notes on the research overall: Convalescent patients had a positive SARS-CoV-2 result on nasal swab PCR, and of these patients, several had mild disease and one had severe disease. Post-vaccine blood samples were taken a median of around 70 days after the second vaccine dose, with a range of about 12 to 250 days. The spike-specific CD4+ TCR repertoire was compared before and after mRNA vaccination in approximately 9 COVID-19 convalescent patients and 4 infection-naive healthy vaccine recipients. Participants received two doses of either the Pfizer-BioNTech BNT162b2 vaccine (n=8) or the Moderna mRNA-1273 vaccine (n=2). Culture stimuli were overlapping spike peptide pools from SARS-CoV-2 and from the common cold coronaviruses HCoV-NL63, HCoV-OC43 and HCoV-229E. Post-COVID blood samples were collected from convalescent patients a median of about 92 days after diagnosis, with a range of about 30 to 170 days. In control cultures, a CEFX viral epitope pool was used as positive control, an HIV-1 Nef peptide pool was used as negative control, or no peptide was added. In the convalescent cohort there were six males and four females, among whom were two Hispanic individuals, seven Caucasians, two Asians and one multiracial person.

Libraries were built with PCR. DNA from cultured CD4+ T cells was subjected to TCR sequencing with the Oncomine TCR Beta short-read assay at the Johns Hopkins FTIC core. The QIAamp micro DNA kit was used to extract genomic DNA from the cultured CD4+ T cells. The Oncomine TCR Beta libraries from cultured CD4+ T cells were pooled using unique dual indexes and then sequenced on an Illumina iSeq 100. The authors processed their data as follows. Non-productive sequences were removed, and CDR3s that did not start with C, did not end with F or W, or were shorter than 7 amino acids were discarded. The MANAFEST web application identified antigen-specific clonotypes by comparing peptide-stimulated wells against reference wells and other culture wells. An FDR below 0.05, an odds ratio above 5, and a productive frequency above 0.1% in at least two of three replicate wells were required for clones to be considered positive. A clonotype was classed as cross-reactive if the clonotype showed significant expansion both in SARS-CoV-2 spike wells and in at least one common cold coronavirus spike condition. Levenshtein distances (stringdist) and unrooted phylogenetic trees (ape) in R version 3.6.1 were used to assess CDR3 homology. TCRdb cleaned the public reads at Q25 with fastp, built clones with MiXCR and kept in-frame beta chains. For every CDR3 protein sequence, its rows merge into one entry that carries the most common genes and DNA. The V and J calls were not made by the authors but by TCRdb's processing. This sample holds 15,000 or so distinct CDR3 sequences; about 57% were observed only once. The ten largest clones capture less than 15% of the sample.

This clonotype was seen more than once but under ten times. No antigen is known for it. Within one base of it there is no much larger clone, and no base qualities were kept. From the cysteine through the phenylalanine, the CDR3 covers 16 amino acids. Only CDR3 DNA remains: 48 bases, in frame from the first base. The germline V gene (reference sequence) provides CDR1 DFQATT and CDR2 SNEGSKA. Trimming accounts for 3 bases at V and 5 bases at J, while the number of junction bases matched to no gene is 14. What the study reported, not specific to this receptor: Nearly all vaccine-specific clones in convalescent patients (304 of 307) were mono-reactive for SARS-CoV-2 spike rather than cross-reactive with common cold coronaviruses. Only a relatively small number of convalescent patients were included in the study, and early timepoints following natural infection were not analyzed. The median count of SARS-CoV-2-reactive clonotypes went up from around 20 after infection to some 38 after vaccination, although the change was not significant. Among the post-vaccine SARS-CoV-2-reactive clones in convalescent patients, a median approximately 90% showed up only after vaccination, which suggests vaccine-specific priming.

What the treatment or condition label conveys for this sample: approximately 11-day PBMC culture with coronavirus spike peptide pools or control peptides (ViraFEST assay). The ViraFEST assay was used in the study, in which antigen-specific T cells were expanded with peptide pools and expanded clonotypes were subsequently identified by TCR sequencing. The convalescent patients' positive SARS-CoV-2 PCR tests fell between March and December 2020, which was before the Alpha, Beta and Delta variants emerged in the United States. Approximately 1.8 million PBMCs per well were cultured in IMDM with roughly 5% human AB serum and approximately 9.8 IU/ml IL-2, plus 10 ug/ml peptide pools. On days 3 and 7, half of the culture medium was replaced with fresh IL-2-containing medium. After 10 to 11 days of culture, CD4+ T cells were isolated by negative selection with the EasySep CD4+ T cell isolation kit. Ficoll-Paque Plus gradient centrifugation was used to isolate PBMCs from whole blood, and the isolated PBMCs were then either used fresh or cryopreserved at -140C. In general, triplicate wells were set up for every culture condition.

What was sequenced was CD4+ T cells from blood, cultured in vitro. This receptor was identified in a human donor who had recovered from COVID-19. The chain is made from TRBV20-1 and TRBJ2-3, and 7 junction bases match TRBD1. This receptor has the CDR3 CSARGATGLSGDTQYF. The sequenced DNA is TGCAGTGCTAGGGGGGCGACAGGGCTCAGCGGAGATACGCAGTATTTT.